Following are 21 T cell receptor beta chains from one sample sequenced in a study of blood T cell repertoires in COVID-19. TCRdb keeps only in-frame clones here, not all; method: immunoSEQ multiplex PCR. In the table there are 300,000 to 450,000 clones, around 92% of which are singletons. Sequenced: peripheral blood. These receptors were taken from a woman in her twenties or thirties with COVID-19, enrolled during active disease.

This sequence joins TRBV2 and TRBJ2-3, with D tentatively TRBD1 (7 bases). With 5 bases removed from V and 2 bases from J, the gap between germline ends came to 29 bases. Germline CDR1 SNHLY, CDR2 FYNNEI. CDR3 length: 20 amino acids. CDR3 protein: CASSLTPGATGRTYTDTQYF. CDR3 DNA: TGTGCCAGCAGTCTAACCCCGGGGGCGACAGGGCGCACCTACACAGATACGCAGTATTTT.

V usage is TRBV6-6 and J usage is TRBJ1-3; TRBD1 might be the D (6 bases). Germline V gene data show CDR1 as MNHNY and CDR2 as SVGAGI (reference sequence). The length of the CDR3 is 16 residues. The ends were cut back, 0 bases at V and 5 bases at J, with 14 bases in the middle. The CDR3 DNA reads TGTGCCAGCAGTTACTCCCCGGACAGCCGCCGAAACACCATATATTTT. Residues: CASSYSPDSRRNTIYF.

DNA of the CDR3: TGCAGCATACGGGACCACGCGGGAAATGAGCAGTTCTTC. As protein: CSIRDHAGNEQFF. The chain is built from TRBV29-1 and TRBJ2-1; perhaps TRBD2 as D (6 bases). The length of the CDR3 is 13 residues. V dropped 8 bases and J dropped 7 bases, with 18 bases sitting between them. The germline V gene has CDR1 SQVTM and CDR2 ANQGSEA.

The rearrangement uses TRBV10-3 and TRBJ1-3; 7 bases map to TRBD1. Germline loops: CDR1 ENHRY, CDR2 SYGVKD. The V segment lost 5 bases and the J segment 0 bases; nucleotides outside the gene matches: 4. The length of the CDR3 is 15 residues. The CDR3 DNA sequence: TGTGCCATCAGTTGGACAGGAGGCTCTGGAAACACCATATATTTT. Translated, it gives CAISWTGGSGNTIYF.

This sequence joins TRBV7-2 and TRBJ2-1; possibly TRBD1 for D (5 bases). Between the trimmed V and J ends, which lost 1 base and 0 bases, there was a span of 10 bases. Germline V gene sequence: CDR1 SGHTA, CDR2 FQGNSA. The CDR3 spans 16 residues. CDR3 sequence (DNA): TGTGCCAGCAGCTTAGTCCAGGGCTACTCCTACAATGAGCAGTTCTTC. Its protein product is CASSLVQGYSYNEQFF.

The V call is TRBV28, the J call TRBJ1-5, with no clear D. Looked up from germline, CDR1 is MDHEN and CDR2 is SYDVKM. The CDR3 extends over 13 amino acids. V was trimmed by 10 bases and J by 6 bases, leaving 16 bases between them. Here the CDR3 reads CATLVGGAQPQHF. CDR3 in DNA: TGTGCCACCCTAGTTGGAGGCGCTCAGCCCCAGCATTTT.

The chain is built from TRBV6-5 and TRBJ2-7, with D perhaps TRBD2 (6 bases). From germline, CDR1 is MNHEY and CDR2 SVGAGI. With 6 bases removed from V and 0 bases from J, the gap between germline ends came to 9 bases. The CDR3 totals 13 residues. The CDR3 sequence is CASSETSSYEQYF. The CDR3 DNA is TGTGCCAGCAGCGAGACTAGCTCCTACGAGCAGTACTTC.

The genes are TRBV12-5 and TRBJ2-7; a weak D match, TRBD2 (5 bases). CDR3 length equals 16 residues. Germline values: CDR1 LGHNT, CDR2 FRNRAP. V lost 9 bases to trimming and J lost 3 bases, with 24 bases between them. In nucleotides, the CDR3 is TGTGCTAGCGGCTCGAAGGGAGAGAAGGCGGTCTACGAGCAGTACGTC. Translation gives CASGSKGEKAVYEQYV.

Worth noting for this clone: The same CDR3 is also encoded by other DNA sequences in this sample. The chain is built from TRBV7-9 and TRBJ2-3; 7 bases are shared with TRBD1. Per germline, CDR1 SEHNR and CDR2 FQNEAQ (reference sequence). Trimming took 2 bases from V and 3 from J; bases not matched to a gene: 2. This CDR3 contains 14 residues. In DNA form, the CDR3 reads TGTGCCAGCAGCTTAACAGGGGTGACAGATACGCAGTATTTT. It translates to CASSLTGVTDTQYF. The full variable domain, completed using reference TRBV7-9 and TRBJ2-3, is DTGVSQNPRHKITKRGQNVTFRCDPISEHNRLYWYRQTLGQGPEFLTYFQNEAQLEKSRLLSDRFSAERPKGSFSTLEIQRTEQGDSAMYLCASSLTGVTDTQYFGPGTRLTVL.

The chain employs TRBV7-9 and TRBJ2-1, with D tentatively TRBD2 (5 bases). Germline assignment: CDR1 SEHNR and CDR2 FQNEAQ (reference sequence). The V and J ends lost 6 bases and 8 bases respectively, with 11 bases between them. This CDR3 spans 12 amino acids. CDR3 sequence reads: CASRSSVHEQFF. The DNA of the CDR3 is TGTGCCAGCAGGAGTAGCGTCCATGAGCAGTTCTTC.

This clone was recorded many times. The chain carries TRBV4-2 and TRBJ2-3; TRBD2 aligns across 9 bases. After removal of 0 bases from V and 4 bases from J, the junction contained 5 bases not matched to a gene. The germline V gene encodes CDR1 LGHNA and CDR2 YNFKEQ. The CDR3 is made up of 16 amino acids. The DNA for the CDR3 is TGTGCCAGCAGCCAAGATCCGGCTAGCGGGGCAGATACGCAGTATTTT. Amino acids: CASSQDPASGADTQYF.

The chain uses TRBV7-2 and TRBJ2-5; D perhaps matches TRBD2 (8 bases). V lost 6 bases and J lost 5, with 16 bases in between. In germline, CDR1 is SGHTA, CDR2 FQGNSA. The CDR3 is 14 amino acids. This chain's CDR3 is CASRLPGGGETQYF. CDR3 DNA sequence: TGTGCCAGCAGATTACCGGGAGGGGGCGAGACCCAGTACTTC.

CDR3 amino acids: CASSSPLVSRGNYEQYF. Here the CDR3 DNA reads TGTGCCAGCAGCTCCCCCCTGGTCTCCAGGGGGAACTACGAGCAGTACTTC. The chain carries TRBV7-9 and TRBJ2-7; 7 bases match TRBD1. The CDR3 spans 17 residues. The germline V gene has CDR1 SEHNR and CDR2 FQNEAQ (reference sequence). The V and J ends lost 4 bases and 3 bases, in that order; junction bases with no gene match: 15.

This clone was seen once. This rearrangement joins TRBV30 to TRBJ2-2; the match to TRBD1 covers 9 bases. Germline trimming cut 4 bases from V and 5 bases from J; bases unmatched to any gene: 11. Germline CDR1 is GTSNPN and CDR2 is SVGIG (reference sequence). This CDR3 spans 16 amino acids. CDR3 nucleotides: TGTGCCTGGAACGTGGTGGGGACAGGGAGGACCGGGGAGCTGTTTTTT. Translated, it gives CAWNVVGTGRTGELFF.

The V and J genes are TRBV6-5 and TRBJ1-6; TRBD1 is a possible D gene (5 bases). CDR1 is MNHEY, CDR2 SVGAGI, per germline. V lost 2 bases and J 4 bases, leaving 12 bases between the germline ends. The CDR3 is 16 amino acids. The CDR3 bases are TGTGCCAGCAGTTACCGATCGGGGGGATATAATTCACCCCTCCACTTT. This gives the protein CASSYRSGGYNSPLHF.

The CDR3 loop is CASSSGGATSYGYTF. The CDR3 region has the DNA TGTGCCAGCAGCTCCGGGGGGGCCACCTCCTATGGCTACACCTTC. The chain carries TRBV5-8 and TRBJ1-2; a weak D match, TRBD1 (6 bases). This CDR3 comprises 15 residues. Germline-derived CDR1 and CDR2 are SGHTS and YDEGEE. V gave up 3 bases and J gave up 4 bases, with 16 bases separating them.

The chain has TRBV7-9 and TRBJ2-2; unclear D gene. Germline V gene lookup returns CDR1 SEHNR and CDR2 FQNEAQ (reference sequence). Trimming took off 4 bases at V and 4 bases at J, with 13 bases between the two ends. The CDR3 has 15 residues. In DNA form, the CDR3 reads TGTGCCAGCAGCTCAAGCTCGGTACGCACCGGGGAGCTGTTTTTT. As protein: CASSSSSVRTGELFF.

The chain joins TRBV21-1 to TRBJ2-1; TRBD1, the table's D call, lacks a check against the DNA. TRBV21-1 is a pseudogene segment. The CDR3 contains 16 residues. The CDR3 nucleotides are TGTGCCAGCAGCAAAAGAAGGGGGCAAACCTACAATGAGCAGTTCTTC. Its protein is CASSKRRGQTYNEQFF.

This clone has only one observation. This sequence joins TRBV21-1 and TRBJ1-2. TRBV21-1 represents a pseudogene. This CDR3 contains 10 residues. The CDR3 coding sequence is TGTGCCAGCAGCCTCCGGGGCTACACCTTC. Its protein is CASSLRGYTF.

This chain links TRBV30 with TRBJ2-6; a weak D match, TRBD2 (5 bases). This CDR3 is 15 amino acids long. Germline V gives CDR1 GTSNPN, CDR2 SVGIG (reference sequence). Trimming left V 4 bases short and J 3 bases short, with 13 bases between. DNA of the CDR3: TGTGCCTGGACTGCCCGAGGGCTTGGGGCCAACGTCCTGACTTTC. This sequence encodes CAWTARGLGANVLTF.

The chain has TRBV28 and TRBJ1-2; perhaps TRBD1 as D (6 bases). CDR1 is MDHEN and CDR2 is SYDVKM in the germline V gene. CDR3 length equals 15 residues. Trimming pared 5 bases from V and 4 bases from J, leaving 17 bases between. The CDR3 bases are TGTGCCAGCAGTCTAAACGGGCGGGGGGCCTATGGCTACACCTTC. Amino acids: CASSLNGRGAYGYTF.